The rows below give T cell receptor beta chains drawn from one sample of a study of OX40 agonist ivuxolimab in advanced cancers. Data came from immunoSEQ multiplex PCR; TCRdb stores just in-frame clones and leaves some out. The sample shows about 110,000 clones, 91% of them seen only once. Sample: CD4+ or CD8+ T cells sorted from blood, taken in a trial of the OX40 agonist ivuxolimab. These receptors came from an adult with an advanced solid tumor such as melanoma, head and neck, liver or kidney cancer. The CDR3 runs from the conserved cysteine through the conserved F or W. D genes are given only for firm matches. Only part of the rows carry a size: once, few, many, or a class if the clone is expanded.

J	size	V	D	CDR3	DNA
TRBJ2-1	-	TRBV5-1	TRBD2	CASSTHGGETTGNEQFF	TGCGCCAGCAGCACCCACGGGGGGGAGACTACGGGCAATGAGCAGTTCTTC
TRBJ2-1	-	TRBV21-1	-	CASSVGGVEQFF	TGTGCCAGCAGCGTCGGGGGGGTTGAGCAGTTCTTC
TRBJ2-1	-	TRBV2	TRBD1	CASRTGSSYNEQFF	TGTGCCAGCAGGACAGGGAGCTCCTACAATGAGCAGTTCTTC
TRBJ2-7	-	TRBV6-1	TRBD2	CASSENRLAGVSYEQYF	TGTGCCAGCAGTGAAAACAGACTAGCGGGAGTATCCTACGAGCAGTACTTC
TRBJ2-7	-	TRBV6-1	TRBD2	CASIGSGGFYEQYF	TGTGCCAGCATCGGGAGCGGGGGGTTCTACGAGCAGTACTTC
TRBJ2-3	few	TRBV29-1	TRBD2	CSSGLAERDTQYF	TGCAGCTCCGGACTAGCGGAGCGGGATACGCAGTATTTT
TRBJ2-3	-	TRBV7-7	TRBD2	CASSLLSGGLDTQYF	TGTGCTAGCAGCTTACTAAGCGGGGGGCTAGATACGCAGTATTTT
TRBJ1-1	-	TRBV18	-	CASSPDRSYTEAFF	TGTGCCAGCTCACCTGACAGAAGTTACACTGAAGCTTTCTTT
TRBJ1-4	-	TRBV30	TRBD1	CACQGAGSEKLFF	TGTGCCTGCCAGGGGGCAGGCTCTGAAAAACTGTTTTTT
TRBJ1-2	few	TRBV5-6	TRBD1	CASSLPTGEGYTF	TGTGCCAGCAGCCTCCCGACAGGGGAAGGCTACACCTTC
TRBJ1-2	-	TRBV27	-	CASSLRYPRDYGYTF	TGTGCCAGCAGTTTACGCTACCCTCGGGACTATGGCTACACCTTC
TRBJ1-2	-	TRBV27	TRBD1	CASSLSPGGPSYGYTF	TGTGCCAGCAGTTTATCCCCAGGGGGGCCCTCCTATGGCTACACCTTC
TRBJ2-1	-	TRBV28	TRBD2	CASRIAGGEQFF	TGTGCCAGCAGAATAGCGGGAGGGGAGCAGTTCTTC
TRBJ2-3	once	TRBV28	-	CASSDYTQYF	TGTGCCAGCAGTGACTATACGCAGTATTTT
TRBJ1-4	-	TRBV29-1	TRBD1	CSVGLSGGGGEKLFF	TGCAGCGTTGGGTTATCAGGGGGCGGTGGTGAAAAACTGTTTTTT
TRBJ1-2	once	TRBV6-1	TRBD1	CASSSTGGRLGYTF	TGTGCCAGCAGTAGTACAGGGGGCCGACTTGGCTACACCTTC
TRBJ1-5	-	TRBV12-5	-	CASGFMGQTSNQPQHF	TGTGCTAGTGGTTTTATGGGTCAGACTAGCAATCAGCCCCAGCATTTT
TRBJ2-5	-	TRBV5-4	TRBD2	CASSLAGGSQETQYF	TGTGCCAGCAGCTTGGCCGGGGGGAGCCAAGAGACCCAGTACTTC
TRBJ2-6	-	TRBV2	-	CASSERAGKASSGANVLTF	TGTGCCAGCAGTGAAAGGGCGGGAAAAGCCTCCTCCGGGGCCAACGTCCTGACTTTC
TRBJ2-1	-	TRBV5-1	-	CASSLEQIQFF	TGCGCCAGCAGCTTGGAGCAGATACAGTTCTTC
TRBJ1-1	-	TRBV18	-	CASSPFGTEAFF	TGTGCCAGCTCACCATTTGGCACTGAAGCTTTCTTT
TRBJ1-5	-	TRBV30	-	CAWSRAGSNQPQHF	TGTGCCTGGAGTCGGGCAGGGAGTAATCAGCCCCAGCATTTT
TRBJ1-2	-	TRBV7-2	TRBD1	CASTPQGGDYGYTF	TGTGCCAGCACCCCACAGGGGGGTGACTATGGCTACACCTTC
TRBJ1-1	-	TRBV28	-	CASSLNLGKNTEAFF	TGTGCCAGCAGTTTAAATTTAGGCAAAAACACTGAAGCTTTCTTT
TRBJ1-4	-	TRBV7-9	-	CASSTQPTNEKLFF	TGTGCCAGCAGTACTCAGCCAACTAATGAAAAACTGTTTTTT
TRBJ1-5	once	TRBV18	-	CASSEGSGGNQPQHF	TGTGCCAGCTCAGAGGGGTCAGGTGGCAATCAGCCCCAGCATTTT
TRBJ1-4	-	TRBV18	-	CASSQPSGTNEKLFF	TGTGCCAGCTCACAACCGTCGGGAACTAATGAAAAACTGTTTTTT
TRBJ2-2	-	TRBV9	-	CASSVGGNTGELFF	TGTGCCAGCAGCGTAGGGGGGAACACCGGGGAGCTGTTTTTT
TRBJ2-7	-	TRBV19	TRBD2	CASSKILAGTYEQYF	TGTGCCAGTAGTAAGATACTAGCGGGAACCTACGAGCAGTACTTC
TRBJ2-5	-	TRBV6-5	-	CASSHPPGRTETQYF	TGTGCCAGCAGCCACCCCCCGGGACGCACGGAGACCCAGTACTTC
TRBJ1-1	-	TRBV7-8	-	CASSLDRIGNTEAFF	TGTGCCAGCAGCTTAGACAGGATCGGGAACACTGAAGCTTTCTTT
TRBJ2-5	once	TRBV5-4	-	CATSLGSFGETQYF	TGTGCCACCTCCTTGGGGAGCTTTGGGGAGACCCAGTACTTC
TRBJ2-1	few	TRBV30	-	CAWRFEPSYNEQFF	TGTGCCTGGCGATTTGAACCATCCTACAATGAGCAGTTCTTC
TRBJ1-2	-	TRBV7-9	-	CASSFGQNYGYTF	TGTGCCAGCAGCTTCGGACAGAACTATGGCTACACCTTC
TRBJ2-2	-	TRBV5-1	TRBD1	CASSLEIAQGAGELFF	TGCGCCAGCAGCTTGGAGATAGCACAGGGGGCCGGGGAGCTGTTTTTT
TRBJ2-7	-	TRBV18	-	CASSPRPPRLESYEQYF	TGTGCCAGCTCACCCAGACCCCCCAGACTGGAGTCCTACGAGCAGTACTTC
TRBJ1-6	-	TRBV9	TRBD1	CASRPHAGGDSPLHF	TGTGCCAGCAGACCACACGCAGGGGGAGATTCACCCCTCCACTTT
TRBJ2-7	-	TRBV4-1	TRBD2	CASTLLEGGAYEQYF	TGCGCCAGCACACTCTTGGAGGGAGGGGCCTACGAGCAGTACTTC
TRBJ2-1	-	TRBV11-1	-	CASSLAVPLRREQFF	TGTGCCAGCAGCTTAGCGGTCCCCCTTCGGAGAGAGCAGTTCTTC
TRBJ2-1	-	TRBV15	-	CATSRNKGNEQFF	TGTGCCACCAGCAGAAACAAGGGGAATGAGCAGTTCTTC
TRBJ1-1	-	TRBV27	TRBD1	CASNILPGTGPNEAFF	TGTGCCAGCAATATACTCCCCGGGACAGGGCCTAATGAAGCTTTCTTT
TRBJ2-1	-	TRBV5-1	-	CASSSEVSGGSSEQFF	TGCGCCAGCAGCTCTGAGGTGTCTGGAGGGTCCTCCGAGCAGTTCTTC
TRBJ2-1	once	TRBV5-1	TRBD2	CASSLVAGIYNEQFF	TGCGCCAGCAGCTTAGTAGCGGGAATATACAATGAGCAGTTCTTC
TRBJ2-3	once	TRBV7-2	TRBD2	CASSFSLAGGTDTQYF	TGTGCCAGCAGCTTTTCACTAGCGGGAGGGACGGATACGCAGTATTTT
TRBJ2-3	-	TRBV7-8	-	CASSLFAAGDTQYF	TGTGCCAGCAGCTTATTCGCGGCGGGAGATACGCAGTATTTT
TRBJ1-5	-	TRBV4-1	-	CASSQGASGNQPQHF	TGCGCCAGCAGCCAAGGCGCATCTGGCAATCAGCCCCAGCATTTT